The 16 T cell receptor beta chains below all came from one sample that was sequenced in a study of T cell changes during pregnancy in multiple sclerosis (dated by TCRdb to about 2019). Libraries were constructed by the immunoSEQ multiplex PCR assay. In TCRdb, the immuneACCESS table is reduced to in-frame sequences with V and J assigned. These tables do not hold every clone; where another copy was compared, an unresolved V gene accounts for under half, and the others remain unexplained. The sample has tens of thousands of clones on record, 80% to 90% of them singletons. The ten biggest clones cover over 5% of the sample. The specimen comprised peripheral blood, sampled in the first trimester of pregnancy. The receptor set was obtained from a female donor in good health, enrolled as a control in a pregnancy study.

This clone was picked up one time. The chain carries TRBV18 and TRBJ1-2; 8 bases align to TRBD1. The V segment lost 3 bases and the J segment 8 bases; nucleotides outside the gene matches: 8. Per the germline V gene, CDR1 is KGHSH and CDR2 is LQKENI. This CDR3 is 14 amino acids long. The CDR3 region has the DNA TGTGCCAGCTCACCGCTGGACAGGGTGGGAGGCTACACCTTC. Its protein product is CASSPLDRVGGYTF.

This clone was found a few times. This chain links TRBV10-3 with TRBJ1-1; D is ambiguous. The CDR3 is 15 amino acids. The germline V gene has CDR1 ENHRY and CDR2 SYGVKD. Between the trimmed V and J ends, which lost 8 bases and 2 bases, there was a span of 18 bases. CDR3 sequence: CAIWRNSHPNTEAFF. The CDR3 bases are TGTGCCATCTGGAGAAACTCTCACCCAAACACTGAAGCTTTCTTT.

This chain joins TRBV5-6 and TRBJ1-1; D remains ambiguous. CDR3 size: 15 residues. CDR1 is SGHDT, CDR2 YYEEEE, per germline. Deletions cut 0 bases from V and 1 base from J, with 10 bases between. DNA of the CDR3: TGTGCCAGCAGCTTGGAACAGTCCTCGAACACTGAAGCTTTCTTT. Protein sequence: CASSLEQSSNTEAFF.

This rearrangement joins TRBV19 to TRBJ1-2, with D hard to call. Germline CDR1 LNHDA, CDR2 SQIVND (reference sequence). The CDR3 loop spans 15 amino acids. Trimming cost V 0 bases and J 2 bases, with 10 bases left between them. CDR3 in amino acids: CASSIDPNRNYGYTF. The CDR3 coding sequence is TGTGCCAGTAGTATAGATCCGAATCGGAACTATGGCTACACCTTC.

This chain joins TRBV4-2 and TRBJ2-3; 12 bases agree with TRBD2. This CDR3 has 16 residues. Looked up from germline, CDR1 is LGHNA and CDR2 is YNFKEQ. The ends lost 5 bases at V and 3 bases at J; junction bases unmatched: 6. CDR3 bases: TGTGCCAGCAGCTCTAGCGGGGGGGCCTTGACAGATACGCAGTATTTT. This sequence encodes CASSSSGGALTDTQYF.

The gene calls are TRBV10-3 and TRBJ1-4; D remains unclear. Germline values: CDR1 ENHRY, CDR2 SYGVKD. The V and J ends lost 4 bases and 3 bases respectively, with 9 bases between them. The CDR3 has 14 residues. The CDR3 protein is CAISVSNSNEKLFF. In DNA form, the CDR3 reads TGTGCCATCAGTGTGTCGAACTCTAATGAAAAACTGTTTTTT.

The chain joins TRBV4-1 to TRBJ1-2; D is possibly TRBD1 (5 bases). V lost 2 bases and J lost 2, with 6 bases in between. The V gene's germline CDR1 is MGHRA and CDR2 YSYEKL. The CDR3 loop spans 13 amino acids. The CDR3 DNA reads as TGCGCCAGCAGCCAAAGACAGAACTATGGCTACACCTTC. Its translation is CASSQRQNYGYTF.

The V and J genes are TRBV7-9 and TRBJ2-7, with D perhaps TRBD1 (7 bases). Germline V lookup: CDR1 SEHNR, CDR2 FQNEAQ (reference sequence). V lost 0 bases and J lost 0, with 21 bases in between. This CDR3 has 19 residues. The CDR3 spells CASSLARGRGLLSSYEQYF. The CDR3 nucleotides read TGTGCCAGCAGCTTAGCGCGGGGAAGGGGGCTCCTCTCCTCCTACGAGCAGTACTTC.

This clone was seen a handful of times. This chain connects TRBV7-9 to TRBJ1-1; no clear D gene. Trimming took off 5 bases at V and 7 bases at J, with 14 bases between the two ends. This CDR3 is built from 13 residues. Per the germline V gene, CDR1 is SEHNR and CDR2 is FQNEAQ (reference sequence). The CDR3 DNA follows: TGTGCCAGCAGCCCTTTTGCCCACAGTGAAGCTTTCTTT. It specifies CASSPFAHSEAFF.

Turning to this clone: Other DNA sequences of this sample code for an identical CDR3. In DNA form, the CDR3 reads TGTGCCAGCAGTTACTCCGGGACAGGTTCCTACGAGCAGTACTTC. It is translated as CASSYSGTGSYEQYF. This chain joins TRBV6-5 and TRBJ2-7, with TRBD1 matching 8 bases. Germline V CDR1 and CDR2: MNHEY, SVGAGI. The CDR3 contains 15 residues. Trimming took 0 bases from V and 1 from J; bases not matched to a gene: 2.

This clone was observed a few times. V and J are TRBV10-1 and TRBJ1-5; D is unclear. Trimming took off 7 bases at V and 6 bases at J, with 4 bases between the two ends. The CDR3 spans 10 residues. CDR1 is WNHNN, CDR2 SYGVQD, per germline (reference sequence). The CDR3 coding sequence is TGCGCCAGCAAGCTTCAGCCCCAGCATTTT. It codes for CASKLQPQHF.

This chain links TRBV7-2 with TRBJ2-7; TRBD2 agrees at 10 bases. From germline, CDR1 is SGHTA and CDR2 FQGNSA. The ends lost 5 bases at V and 0 bases at J; junction bases unmatched: 13. This CDR3 region has 18 residues. CDR3 loop: CASSPRSGGTLSSYEQYF. CDR3 bases: TGTGCCAGCAGCCCGCGTAGCGGGGGGACCCTTAGCTCCTACGAGCAGTACTTC.

CDR3 in DNA: TGTGCCATCAGTGGTTTCGAGACAGGGCGCCGGGAGCTGTTTTTT. Translation gives CAISGFETGRRELFF. The gene calls are TRBV10-3 and TRBJ2-2, with 7 bases fitting TRBD1. Per the germline V gene, CDR1 is ENHRY and CDR2 is SYGVKD. The V and J ends lost 4 bases and 9 bases, in that order; junction bases with no gene match: 11. The CDR3 is made up of 15 amino acids.

The chain recombines TRBV30 with TRBJ1-1; D remains unclear. Trimming removed 3 bases from V and 5 bases from J, with 16 bases in between. The CDR3 covers 14 residues. Germline V CDR1 and CDR2: GTSNPN, SVGIG (reference sequence). CDR3 amino acids: CAWSLPGGGTEAFF. For the CDR3, the DNA is TGTGCCTGGAGCCTTCCGGGAGGAGGGACTGAAGCTTTCTTT.

The table lists this clone with a few counts. This chain joins TRBV5-1 and TRBJ1-5; TRBD1 aligns across 9 bases. The CDR3 has 18 amino acids. Germline CDR1 and CDR2: SGHRS and YFSETQ. V was clipped by 2 bases and J by 6 bases; unmatched bases: 15. CDR3 residues: CASSFLPSSGQGSQPQHF. CDR3 coding DNA: TGCGCCAGCAGCTTTCTCCCCTCCTCGGGACAGGGTAGTCAGCCCCAGCATTTT.

This chain uses TRBV6-1 with TRBJ1-1; D is undetermined. CDR1 is MNHNS, CDR2 SASEGT, per germline. This CDR3 spans 16 amino acids. Trimming left V 3 bases short and J 1 base short, with 15 bases between. As DNA, the CDR3 is TGTGCCAGCAGTGAGGTGGGCATCGGAGGGAACACTGAAGCTTTCTTT. Translation gives CASSEVGIGGNTEAFF.